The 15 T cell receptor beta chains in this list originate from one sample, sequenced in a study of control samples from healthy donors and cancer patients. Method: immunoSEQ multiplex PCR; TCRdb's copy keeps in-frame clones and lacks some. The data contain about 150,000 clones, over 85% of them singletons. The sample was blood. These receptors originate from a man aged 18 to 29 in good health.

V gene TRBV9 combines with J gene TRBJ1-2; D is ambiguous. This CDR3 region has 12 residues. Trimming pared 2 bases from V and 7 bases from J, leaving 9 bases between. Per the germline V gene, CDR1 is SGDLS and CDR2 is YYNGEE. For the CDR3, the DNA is TGTGCCAGCAGCGTGTCGGCGAGTGGCTACACCTTC. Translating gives CASSVSASGYTF.

The CDR3 sequence is CASSPSYEQYF. In DNA form, the CDR3 reads TGTGCCAGCAGTCCTTCCTACGAGCAGTACTTC. V usage is TRBV7-2 and J usage is TRBJ2-7; D uncertain. This CDR3 is 11 amino acids long. With 6 bases removed from V and 1 base from J, the gap between germline ends came to 4 bases. The germline CDR1 and CDR2 sequences are SGHTA and FQGNSA.

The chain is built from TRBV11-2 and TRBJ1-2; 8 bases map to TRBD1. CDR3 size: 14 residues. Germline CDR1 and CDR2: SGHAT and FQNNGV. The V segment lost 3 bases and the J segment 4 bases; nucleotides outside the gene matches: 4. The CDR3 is CASSLGQAAYGYTF. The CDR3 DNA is TGTGCCAGCAGCTTGGGACAGGCGGCCTATGGCTACACCTTC.

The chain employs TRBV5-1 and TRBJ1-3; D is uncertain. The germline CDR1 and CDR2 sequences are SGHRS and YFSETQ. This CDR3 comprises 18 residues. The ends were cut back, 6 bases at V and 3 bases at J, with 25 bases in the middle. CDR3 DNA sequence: TGCGCCAGCACCGCAATCCCCCGAGGGCGGGGAAATGGAAACACCATATATTTT. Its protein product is CASTAIPRGRGNGNTIYF.

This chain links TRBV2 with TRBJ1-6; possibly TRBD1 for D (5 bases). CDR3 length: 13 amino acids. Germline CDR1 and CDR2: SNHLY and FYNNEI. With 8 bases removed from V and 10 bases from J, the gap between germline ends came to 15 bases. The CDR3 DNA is TGTGCCAGCTACCAGGGACTAGGATCACCCCTCCACTTT. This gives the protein CASYQGLGSPLHF.

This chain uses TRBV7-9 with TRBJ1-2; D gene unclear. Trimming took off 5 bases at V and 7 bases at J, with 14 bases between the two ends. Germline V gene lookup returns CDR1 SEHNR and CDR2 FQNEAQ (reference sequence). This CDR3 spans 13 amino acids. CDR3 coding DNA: TGTGCCAGCAGCCTGGACGGTTCCGGTGGCTACACCTTC. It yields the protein CASSLDGSGGYTF.

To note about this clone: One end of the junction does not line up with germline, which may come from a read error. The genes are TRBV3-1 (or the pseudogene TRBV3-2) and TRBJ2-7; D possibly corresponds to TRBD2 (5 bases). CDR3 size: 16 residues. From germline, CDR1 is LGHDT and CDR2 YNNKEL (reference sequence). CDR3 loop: CASSQEWTRASYEQYF. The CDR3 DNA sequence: TGTGCCAGCAGTCAAGAATGGACTCGCGCATCCTACGAGCAGTACTTC.

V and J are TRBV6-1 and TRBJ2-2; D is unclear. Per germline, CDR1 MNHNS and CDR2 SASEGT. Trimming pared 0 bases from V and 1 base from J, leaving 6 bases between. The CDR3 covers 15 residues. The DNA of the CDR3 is TGTGCCAGCAGTGAAGCGCAACAGAACACCGGGGAGCTGTTTTTT. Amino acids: CASSEAQQNTGELFF.

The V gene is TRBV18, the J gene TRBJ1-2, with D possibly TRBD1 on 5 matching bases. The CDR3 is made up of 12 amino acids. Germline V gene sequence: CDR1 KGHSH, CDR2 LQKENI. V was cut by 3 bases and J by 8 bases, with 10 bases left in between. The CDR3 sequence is CASSPGQGGYTF. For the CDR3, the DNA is TGTGCCAGCTCACCCGGACAAGGAGGCTACACCTTC. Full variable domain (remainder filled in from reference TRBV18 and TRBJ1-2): NAGVMQNPRHLVRRRGQEARLRCSPMKGHSHVYWYRQLPEEGLKFMVYLQKENIIDESGMPKERFSAEFPKEGPSILRIQQVVRGDSAAYFCASSPGQGGYTFGSGTRLTVV.

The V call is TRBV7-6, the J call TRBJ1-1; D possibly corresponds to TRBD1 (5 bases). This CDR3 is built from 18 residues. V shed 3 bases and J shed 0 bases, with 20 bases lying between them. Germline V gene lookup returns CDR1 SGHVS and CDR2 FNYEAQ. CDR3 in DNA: TGTGCCAGCAGCTTTCAAGGTAGGGGACGGACCATGAACACTGAAGCTTTCTTT. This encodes CASSFQGRGRTMNTEAFF.

CDR3 in DNA: TGTGCCAGCAGAGGGAGGATCACCTCCTACGAGCAGTACTTC. This encodes CASRGRITSYEQYF. This sequence joins TRBV6-5 and TRBJ2-7, with a tentative D call TRBD2 (6 bases). Trimming took 6 bases from V and 0 from J, leaving 12 bases between them. This CDR3 spans 14 amino acids. CDR1 and CDR2 (germline): MNHEY, SVGAGI.

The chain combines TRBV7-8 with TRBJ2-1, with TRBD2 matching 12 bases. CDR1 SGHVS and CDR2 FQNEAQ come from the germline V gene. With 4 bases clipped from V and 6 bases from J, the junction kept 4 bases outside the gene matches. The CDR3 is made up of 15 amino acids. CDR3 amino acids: CASSSGLAGSNEQFF. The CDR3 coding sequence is TGTGCCAGCAGCTCTGGACTAGCGGGATCCAATGAGCAGTTCTTC.

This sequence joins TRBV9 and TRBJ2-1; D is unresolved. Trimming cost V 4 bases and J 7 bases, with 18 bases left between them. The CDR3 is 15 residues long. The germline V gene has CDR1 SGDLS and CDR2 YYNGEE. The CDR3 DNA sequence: TGTGCCAGCAGCCCGCGATCTGCCCCTCCGAATGAGCAGTTCTTC. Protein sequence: CASSPRSAPPNEQFF.

The CDR3 nucleotides read TGTGCCAGCAGTCATGGGGCCAATGAGCAGTTCTTC. Translation: CASSHGANEQFF. The chain combines TRBV12-3 or TRBV12-4 with TRBJ2-1; TRBD1 is a possible D gene (5 bases). V lost 5 bases to trimming and J lost 6 bases, with 8 bases between them. The CDR3 covers 12 residues.

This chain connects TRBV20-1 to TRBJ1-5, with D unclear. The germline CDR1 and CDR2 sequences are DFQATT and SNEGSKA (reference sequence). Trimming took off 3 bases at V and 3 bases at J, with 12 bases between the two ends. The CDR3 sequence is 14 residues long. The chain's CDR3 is CSASGLIDNQPQHF. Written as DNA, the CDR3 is TGCAGTGCTAGTGGGTTGATCGACAATCAGCCCCAGCATTTT.